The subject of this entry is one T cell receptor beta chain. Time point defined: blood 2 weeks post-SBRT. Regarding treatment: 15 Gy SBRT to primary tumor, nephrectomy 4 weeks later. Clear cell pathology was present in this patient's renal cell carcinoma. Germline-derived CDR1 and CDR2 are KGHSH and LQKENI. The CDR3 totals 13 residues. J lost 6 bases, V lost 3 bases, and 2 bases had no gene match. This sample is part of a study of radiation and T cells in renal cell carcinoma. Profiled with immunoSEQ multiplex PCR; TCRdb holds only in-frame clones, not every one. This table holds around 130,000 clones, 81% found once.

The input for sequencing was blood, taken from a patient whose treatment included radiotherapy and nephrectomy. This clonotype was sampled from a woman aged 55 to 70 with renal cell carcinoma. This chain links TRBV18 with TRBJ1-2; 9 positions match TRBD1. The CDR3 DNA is TGTGCCAGCTCACCCGGGACAGGGAATGGCTACACCTTC. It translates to CASSPGTGNGYTF.